This passage covers 10 T cell receptor beta chains from one sample sequenced in a study of OX40 agonist ivuxolimab in advanced cancers. The protocol was immunoSEQ multiplex PCR, while the TCRdb copy is restricted to in-frame clones and leaves out a portion. The table shows 30,000 to 40,000 clones, with about 89% occurring only once. The specimen comprised CD4+ or CD8+ T cells sorted from blood, sampled in a trial of the OX40 agonist ivuxolimab. The receptors originated from an adult with an advanced solid tumor such as melanoma, head and neck, liver or kidney cancer.

This clone turned up a few times. The chain uses TRBV18 and TRBJ1-2, with a weak D call TRBD1 (5 bases). CDR1 KGHSH and CDR2 LQKENI come from the germline V gene. The CDR3 has 14 residues. Trimming left V 3 bases short and J 4 bases short, with 12 bases between. The CDR3 region has the DNA TGTGCCAGCTCACCGGACACCGTTGCCTATGGCTACACCTTC. Protein product: CASSPDTVAYGYTF.

V usage is TRBV27 and J usage is TRBJ1-1; possible D gene TRBD1, 6 bases. Germline CDR1 is MNHEY and CDR2 is SMNVEV (reference sequence). Trimming took off 8 bases at V and 5 bases at J, with 15 bases between the two ends. The CDR3 is 13 residues long. The CDR3 spells CASWGRGGTEAFF. CDR3 in DNA: TGTGCCAGCTGGGGGAGAGGGGGGACTGAAGCTTTCTTT.

V is TRBV5-1 and J is TRBJ2-1, with D perhaps matching TRBD1 or TRBD2 (5 bases each). In germline, CDR1 is SGHRS, CDR2 YFSETQ. CDR3 length equals 14 residues. With 3 bases removed from V and 2 bases from J, the gap between germline ends came to 9 bases. The CDR3 loop is CASSSGRPYNEQFF. CDR3 DNA sequence: TGCGCCAGCAGCTCGGGACGGCCCTACAATGAGCAGTTCTTC.

Of note for this clone: No conserved phenylalanine or tryptophan is present at the end of the CDR3, so a read error is the likely explanation. Here the CDR3 DNA reads TGTGCCAGCAGTGGGACCCGAGGGAATTCACCCCTCCACCTT. Protein sequence: CASSGTRGNSPLHL. The rearrangement uses TRBV6-1 and TRBJ1-6; D call uncertain. Germline V gives CDR1 MNHNS, CDR2 SASEGT. The CDR3 totals 14 residues. V was shortened by 4 bases and J by 7 bases, with 11 bases between the two germline ends.

The rearrangement joins TRBV5-1 to TRBJ2-5, with 7 bases aligning to TRBD2. The CDR3 sequence is 15 residues long. In germline, CDR1 is SGHRS, CDR2 YFSETQ. The trim removed 5 bases at V and 5 bases at J, leaving 12 bases unmatched. Here the CDR3 DNA reads TGCGCCAGCAGGGGAGGGACTTCGATGGTGGAGACCCAGTACTTC. Its translation is CASRGGTSMVETQYF.

This chain uses TRBV25-1 with TRBJ1-4; 7 bases line up with TRBD1. The CDR3 is 13 amino acids. V lost 8 bases and J lost 11; bases outside the gene matches: 11. Germline V gene data show CDR1 as MGHDK and CDR2 as SYGVNS. This CDR3 reads CASAEGGQTKLFF. DNA for the CDR3: TGTGCCAGCGCCGAGGGGGGACAGACTAAACTGTTTTTT.

This chain links TRBV5-8 with TRBJ2-7; tentative D call: TRBD1 (5 bases). Germline CDR1 SGHTS, CDR2 YDEGEE. Trimming pared 3 bases from V and 0 bases from J, leaving 16 bases between. The CDR3 has 16 residues. The CDR3 sequence is CASSWGGWGNSYEQYF. CDR3 nucleotides: TGTGCCAGCAGCTGGGGTGGGTGGGGCAACTCCTACGAGCAGTACTTC.

The chain is built from TRBV18 and TRBJ1-6; D unclear. CDR1 is KGHSH and CDR2 is LQKENI in the germline V gene. The CDR3 is 13 residues long. V was shortened by 3 bases and J by 14 bases, with 14 bases between the two germline ends. CDR3 loop: CASSPESPGALHF. DNA of the CDR3: TGTGCCAGCTCACCGGAAAGTCCAGGTGCCCTCCACTTT.

The chain carries TRBV11-1 and TRBJ2-1, with D perhaps matching TRBD1 or TRBD2 (5 bases each). CDR3 length equals 14 residues. Per the germline V gene, CDR1 is SGHAT and CDR2 is FQDESV (reference sequence). The V end was cut by 5 bases, the J end by 4 bases, with 12 bases between. CDR3 loop: CASSLRDLYNEQFF. The CDR3 nucleotides are TGTGCCAGCAGCCTCCGGGACCTTTACAATGAGCAGTTCTTC.

This clone has only one observation. This chain links TRBV18 with TRBJ1-1, with D perhaps matching TRBD1 (6 bases). V lost 2 bases, J lost 1 base, and 8 bases lay in between. This CDR3 has 14 amino acids. Germline CDR1 is KGHSH and CDR2 is LQKENI. DNA of the CDR3: TGTGCCAGCTCACCATGGACAGAGAACACTGAAGCTTTCTTT. It specifies CASSPWTENTEAFF.